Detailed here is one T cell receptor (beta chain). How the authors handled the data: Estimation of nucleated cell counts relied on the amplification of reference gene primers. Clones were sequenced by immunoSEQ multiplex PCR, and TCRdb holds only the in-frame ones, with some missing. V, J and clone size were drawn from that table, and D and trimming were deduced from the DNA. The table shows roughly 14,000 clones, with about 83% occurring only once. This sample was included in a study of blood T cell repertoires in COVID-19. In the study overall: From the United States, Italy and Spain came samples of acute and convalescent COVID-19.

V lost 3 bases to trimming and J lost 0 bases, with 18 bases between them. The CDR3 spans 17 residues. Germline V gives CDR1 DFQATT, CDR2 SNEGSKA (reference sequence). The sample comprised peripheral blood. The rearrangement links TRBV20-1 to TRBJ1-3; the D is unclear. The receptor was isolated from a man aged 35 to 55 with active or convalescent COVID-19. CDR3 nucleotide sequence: TGCAGTGCTAGTATGGAGCTTATACACTCCTCTGGAAACACCATATATTTT. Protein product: CSASMELIHSSGNTIYF.